Below, 25 T cell receptor beta chains from the same sample are listed, as sequenced in a study of tumor-infiltrating lymphocytes in primary liver carcinoma. Extraction of RNA together with DNA used about 17-31 mg of unsorted bulk tissue. Starting from 500 ng of total RNA, TCR beta cDNA was produced with a primer in the constant region. ARM-PCR, slightly modified, supplied the TCR beta libraries through three nested multiplex PCR rounds. Forward primers for TRBV1-TRBV30 and a C-beta reverse primer served the first two PCR rounds, at 10 cycles each. TCRdb reanalysed the multiplex PCR reads using MiXCR and keeps one entry per CDR3 protein. Among about 99,000 distinct CDR3 sequences listed, almost 70% were seen once. Sequenced sample: liver tumor tissue from sampling region 5. Indicated subset: tumor region T5, tumor centre. The origin of the receptors is a woman in her sixties or seventies with primary liver carcinoma and hepatitis B virus infection.

To note about this clonotype: One junction end disagrees with the germline gene, perhaps due to a read error. The chain recombines TRBV24-1 with TRBJ2-1; D may match TRBD1 or TRBD2 (6 bases each). This CDR3 contains 16 residues. CDR1 KGHDR and CDR2 SFDVKD come from the germline V gene. The CDR3 protein is CATSDPGADSYNEQSF. The DNA of the CDR3 is TGTGCCACCAGTGATCCGGGGGCCGACTCCTACAATGAGCAGTCCTTC.

Of note for this clonotype: Given a much more abundant clone one base away, this may be a read error. The conserved phenylalanine or tryptophan is not found at the CDR3 terminus, so this likely reflects a read error. This chain uses TRBV24-1 with TRBJ2-1, with 11 bases lining up with TRBD1. With 5 bases clipped from V and 2 bases from J, the junction kept 7 bases outside the gene matches. Germline V CDR1 and CDR2: KGHDR, SFDVKD. CDR3 length equals 17 residues. The CDR3: CATSGGQGARTYNEQFL. CDR3 coding DNA: TGTGCCACCAGTGGAGGACAGGGGGCTAGAACCTACAATGAGCAGTTCCTC.

This chain uses TRBV6-6 with TRBJ2-2, with 7 bases identical to TRBD2. The CDR3 contains 20 residues. Trimming at V came to 4 bases and at J to 0 bases, leaving 17 bases not matched to a gene. Germline V gene sequence: CDR1 MNHNY, CDR2 SVGAGI (reference sequence). CDR3 amino acids: CASSFSKGRSGRANTGELFF. CDR3 DNA sequence: TGTGCCAGCAGTTTCTCGAAAGGTCGTAGCGGGCGAGCGAACACCGGGGAGCTGTTTTTT.

Remarks on this clonotype: This may stem from a read error, because a much larger clone lies one nucleotide away. The chain carries TRBV5-1 and TRBJ1-2; weak D call: TRBD1 (5 bases). The CDR3 consists of 13 residues. Germline CDR1 reads SGHRS; CDR2 reads YFSETQ. The CDR3 region has the DNA TGCGCCAGCAGAACCGGGACCGGGTATGACTACACCTTC. It encodes CASRTGTGYDYTF.

A note on this clonotype: The junction shows a germline mismatch at one end, possibly a read error. The rearrangement uses TRBV7-8 and TRBJ2-6, with 8 bases matching TRBD2. CDR3 size: 18 residues. In germline, CDR1 is SGHVS, CDR2 FQNEAQ. CDR3 residues: CASSLPGLDLSGADVLTF. The CDR3 nucleotides read TGTGCCAGCAGTTTACCGGGACTAGACTTGTCTGGGGCCGACGTCCTGACTTTC.

V is TRBV6-5 and J is TRBJ1-1; D gene ambiguous. The CDR3 loop spans 14 amino acids. The germline CDR1 and CDR2 sequences are MNHEY and SVGAGI. The CDR3 is CISSYSTWSTEAFF. DNA of the CDR3: TGTATCAGCAGTTACTCGACTTGGTCCACTGAAGCTTTCTTT.

This chain joins TRBV11-2 and TRBJ2-3; a weak D match, TRBD2 (5 bases). The V gene's germline CDR1 is SGHAT and CDR2 FQNNGV. This CDR3 is 14 amino acids long. V was clipped by 4 bases and J by 4 bases, with 12 bases between them. As DNA, the CDR3 is TGTGCCAGCAGCTCCCGGATGGGAGCAGATACGCAGTATTTT. This sequence encodes CASSSRMGADTQYF.

Regarding this clonotype: The junction and the germline gene differ at one end; a read error may be behind it. The genes are TRBV20-1 and TRBJ1-5, with TRBD1 matching 7 bases. The length of the CDR3 is 14 residues. Germline loops: CDR1 DFQATT, CDR2 SNEGSKA (reference sequence). The CDR3, as DNA: TGCAGTGCTAGAGTTTCGCAGGGGGATCAGTCCCAGCATTTT. Protein sequence: CSARVSQGDQSQHF.

The V gene is TRBV12-3 or TRBV12-4, the J gene TRBJ2-7, with a possible D match to TRBD1 (5 bases). This CDR3 comprises 13 residues. The V gene lost 10 bases and the J gene lost 6 bases, with 19 bases spanning the gap. The CDR3 sequence: CANRTAGFGEQYF. The CDR3 DNA reads as TGTGCCAACAGGACGGCTGGATTTGGCGAGCAGTACTTC.

This clonotype was seen more than once but under ten times. This clone may be a read error of a much larger clone one base away. The V gene is TRBV14, the J gene TRBJ2-1; no reliable D call. V was pared by 2 bases and J by 7 bases, with 9 bases between. Germline V gene sequence: CDR1 SGHDN, CDR2 FVKESK. The CDR3 runs 13 residues. The CDR3 reads CASSQRHLNEQFF. The CDR3 DNA is TGTGCCAGCAGCCAACGACACCTGAATGAGCAGTTCTTC.

As to this clonotype: A junction boundary mismatches the germline segment, possibly from a read error. This chain uses TRBV28 with TRBJ2-3; 10 bases are shared with TRBD1. This CDR3 has 16 amino acids. CDR1 is MDHEN and CDR2 is SYDVKM in the germline V gene. Here the CDR3 DNA reads TGTGCTTCGCACCCGGGACAGGGGTGGGGCACAGATACGCTGTATTTT. Translation gives CASHPGQGWGTDTLYF.

This clonotype was counted a single time. This may arise from a read error, as a much more abundant clone is one base away. This chain uses TRBV10-3 with TRBJ2-7, with D hard to call. CDR1 and CDR2 from the germline V gene are ENHRY and SYGVKD. This CDR3 is built from 13 residues. CDR3 protein: CTIATRSAYEQYF. DNA for the CDR3: TGTACCATCGCGACACGTTCTGCCTACGAGCAGTACTTC.

The sample holds many counts of this clonotype. V gene TRBV12-3 or TRBV12-4 combines with J gene TRBJ1-1; D possibly corresponds to TRBD1 (6 bases). This CDR3 is built from 13 residues. V lost 2 bases to trimming and J lost 11 bases, with 15 bases between them. The DNA of the CDR3 is TGTGCCAGCAGTTTAAGGCAGGGGCGGAGGGCTTTCTTT. This gives the protein CASSLRQGRRAFF.

In this sample, this clonotype turned up once. This likely comes from a read error, as the CDR3 has no conserved phenylalanine or tryptophan at its end. No DNA is shown, since the ends of the CDR3 on it are uncertain; the CDR3 is the one TCRdb lists. The chain recombines TRBV6-2 or TRBV6-3 with TRBJ2-5; the D segment call TRBD2 is taken from the table without a DNA check. The CDR3 extends over 14 residues, inclusive of both ends. The germline V gene has CDR1 MNHEY and CDR2 SVGEGT. CDR3: CASSRLAVQETQYL.

This clonotype was seen only once. A much larger clone lies one base from this, so it may be a read error. The conserved phenylalanine or tryptophan is not found at the CDR3 terminus, so this likely reflects a read error. The chain employs TRBV10-3 and TRBJ2-2; no clear D. Looked up from germline, CDR1 is ENHRY and CDR2 is SYGVKD. There are 14 residues in the CDR3. Deletions cut 8 bases from V and 1 base from J, with 11 bases between. CDR3 nucleotides: TGTGCCATCCCTAAGCGTGGGAACACCGGGGAGCTGTTTTCT. This gives the protein CAIPKRGNTGELFS.

A note on this clonotype: A read error may account for a junction end that differs from germline. This chain connects TRBV5-1 to TRBJ2-5, with D perhaps being TRBD1 or TRBD2 (5 bases each). Germline-derived CDR1 and CDR2 are SGHRS and YFSETQ. The CDR3 covers 14 residues. As DNA, the CDR3 is TGCACCAGCAGCTTGGTTAGGGGAGAAGAGACCCAGTACTTC. Translating gives CTSSLVRGEETQYF.

With regard to this clonotype: A much larger clone lies a single base off, so this may be a read error. Since the CDR3 does not end with the conserved phenylalanine or tryptophan, this likely comes from a read error. This chain joins TRBV28 and TRBJ2-7, with 7 bases aligning to TRBD2. The CDR3 covers 12 residues. Germline V gives CDR1 MDHEN, CDR2 SYDVKM. The CDR3 DNA sequence: TGTGCTGGCGGGAGTGGCTGGGACGAGCAGTACCTC. It yields the protein CAGGSGWDEQYL.

A note on this clonotype: A much larger clone lies one base from this, so it may be a read error. This chain joins TRBV5-6 and TRBJ2-5; TRBD1 matches 7 bases. From germline, CDR1 is SGHDT and CDR2 YYEEEE. This CDR3 is built from 13 residues. Trimming removed 2 bases from V and 4 bases from J; junction bases left unmatched: 2. The CDR3 here is CASSFAGGETQYF. The CDR3 DNA sequence: TGTGCCAGCAGCTTCGCAGGGGGAGAGACCCAGTACTTC.

This clonotype was counted many times. At one end, the junction sequence differs from germline, possibly due to a read error. This chain links TRBV30 with TRBJ1-1; tentatively, D is TRBD1 (6 bases). This CDR3 comprises 11 residues. Germline V CDR1 and CDR2: GTSNPN, SVGIG (reference sequence). CDR3 DNA: TGTGCCTGGAGCAGAGGGGGAGGTACAGCCTTT. This sequence encodes CAWSRGGGTAF.

A remark on this clonotype: A much larger clone sits a single nucleotide away, making a read error possible. The chain has TRBV6-5 and TRBJ2-1, with TRBD2 matching 7 bases. Germline assignment: CDR1 MNHEY and CDR2 SVGAGI. CDR3 length equals 16 residues. This chain's CDR3 is CASSLAGSGSYNERFF. CDR3 coding DNA: TGTGCCAGCAGTTTGGCGGGTAGCGGGTCCTACAATGAGCGGTTCTTC.

For this clonotype: This may stem from a read error, because a much larger clone lies one nucleotide away. The V gene is TRBV5-6, the J gene TRBJ1-1, with D perhaps TRBD1 (5 bases). Germline loops: CDR1 SGHDT, CDR2 YYEEEE. The CDR3 loop spans 16 amino acids. The CDR3 sequence is CASNLVGQGKNTEAFF. The DNA of the CDR3 is TGTGCCAGCAACTTGGTGGGTCAGGGTAAGAACACTGAAGCTTTCTTT.

Turning to this clonotype: The junction departs from the called germline gene at one end, perhaps through a read error. The J gene is TRBJ2-5, the V gene TRBV11-2; D is uncertain. Germline CDR1 SGHAT, CDR2 FQNNGV. CDR3 length: 13 residues. The CDR3, as DNA: TGTGCCGGCAGCTTGGGCTTAGAAGATACCCAGTACTTC. Translated: CAGSLGLEDTQYF.

This clonotype was detected once. A much larger clone is a single base away; this may be a read error. The V gene is TRBV7-8, the J gene TRBJ2-7, with TRBD2 matching 10 bases. The CDR3 contains 15 residues. Germline-derived CDR1 and CDR2 are SGHVS and FQNEAQ. The CDR3, as DNA: TGTACCAGCAGCTTAGCGCTAGCGGGAGTTGTCGAGCAGTACTTC. It yields the protein CTSSLALAGVVEQYF.

This clonotype has a count of ten or more. The chain uses TRBV4-1 and TRBJ2-7, with no clear D. Germline V gene lookup returns CDR1 MGHRA and CDR2 YSYEKL. The V gene lost 0 bases and the J gene lost 3 bases, with 9 bases spanning the gap. This CDR3 spans 14 amino acids. CDR3: CASSQDLLGYEQYF. The CDR3 nucleotides read TGCGCCAGCAGCCAAGATTTGTTGGGCTACGAGCAGTACTTC.

Worth noting for this clonotype: Because the CDR3 is missing its conserved closing phenylalanine or tryptophan, this is likely a read error. The CDR3 DNA is TGTGCCATTGGGTCGGAAGAGAGGACTAGCAGAGATACGCAGTATTTG. This sequence encodes CAIGSEERTSRDTQYL. V is TRBV5-6 and J is TRBJ2-3, with 8 bases lining up with TRBD2. This CDR3 region has 16 residues. The V gene's germline CDR1 is SGHDT and CDR2 YYEEEE.